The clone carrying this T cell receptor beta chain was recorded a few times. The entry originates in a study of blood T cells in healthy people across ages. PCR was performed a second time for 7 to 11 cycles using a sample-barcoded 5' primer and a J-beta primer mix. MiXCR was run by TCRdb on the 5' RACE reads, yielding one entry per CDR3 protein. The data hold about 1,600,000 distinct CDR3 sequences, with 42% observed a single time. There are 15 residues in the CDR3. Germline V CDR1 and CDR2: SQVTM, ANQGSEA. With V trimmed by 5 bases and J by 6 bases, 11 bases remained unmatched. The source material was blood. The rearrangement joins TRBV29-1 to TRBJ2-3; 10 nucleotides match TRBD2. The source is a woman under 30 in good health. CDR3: CSVLPGLAIADTQYF. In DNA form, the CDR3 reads TGCAGCGTTTTACCGGGACTAGCGATTGCCGATACGCAGTATTTT.